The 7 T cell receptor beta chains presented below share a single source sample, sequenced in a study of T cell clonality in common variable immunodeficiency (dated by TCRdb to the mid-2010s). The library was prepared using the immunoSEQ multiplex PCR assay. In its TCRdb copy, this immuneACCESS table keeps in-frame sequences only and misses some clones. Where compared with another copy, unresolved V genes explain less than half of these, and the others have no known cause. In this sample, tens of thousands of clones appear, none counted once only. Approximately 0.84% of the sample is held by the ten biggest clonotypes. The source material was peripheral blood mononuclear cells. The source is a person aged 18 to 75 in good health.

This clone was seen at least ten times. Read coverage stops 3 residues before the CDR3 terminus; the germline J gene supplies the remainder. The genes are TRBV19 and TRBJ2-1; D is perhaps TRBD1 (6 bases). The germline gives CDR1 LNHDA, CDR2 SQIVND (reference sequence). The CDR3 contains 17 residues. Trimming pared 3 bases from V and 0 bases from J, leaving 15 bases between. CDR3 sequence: CASSMPQGGSSYNEQFF. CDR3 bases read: TGTGCCAGTAGTATGCCCCAAGGGGGTAGCTCCTACAATGAG.

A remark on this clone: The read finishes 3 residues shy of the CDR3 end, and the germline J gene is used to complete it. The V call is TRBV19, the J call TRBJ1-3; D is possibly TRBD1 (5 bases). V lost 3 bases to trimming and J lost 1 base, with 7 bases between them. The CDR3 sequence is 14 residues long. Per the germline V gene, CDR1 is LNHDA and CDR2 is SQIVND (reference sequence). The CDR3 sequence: CASSMAGSGNTIYF. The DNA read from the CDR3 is TGTGCCAGTAGTATGGCAGGGTCTGGAAACACC.

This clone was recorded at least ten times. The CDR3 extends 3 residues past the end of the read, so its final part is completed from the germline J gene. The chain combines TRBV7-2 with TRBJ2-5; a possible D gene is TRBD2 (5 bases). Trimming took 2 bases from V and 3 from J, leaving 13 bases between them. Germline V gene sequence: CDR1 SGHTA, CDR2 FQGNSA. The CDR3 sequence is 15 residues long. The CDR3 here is CASSLHGLGEETQYF. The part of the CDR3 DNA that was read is TGTGCCAGCAGCTTACATGGACTGGGAGAAGAGACC.

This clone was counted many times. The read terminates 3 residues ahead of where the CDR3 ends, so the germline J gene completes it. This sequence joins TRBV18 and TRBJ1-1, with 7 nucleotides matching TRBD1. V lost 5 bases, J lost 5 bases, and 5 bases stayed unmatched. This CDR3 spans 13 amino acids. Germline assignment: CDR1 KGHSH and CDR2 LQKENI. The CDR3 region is CASSTQGGTEAFF. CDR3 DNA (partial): TGTGCCAGCTCAACTCAGGGGGGAACTGAA.

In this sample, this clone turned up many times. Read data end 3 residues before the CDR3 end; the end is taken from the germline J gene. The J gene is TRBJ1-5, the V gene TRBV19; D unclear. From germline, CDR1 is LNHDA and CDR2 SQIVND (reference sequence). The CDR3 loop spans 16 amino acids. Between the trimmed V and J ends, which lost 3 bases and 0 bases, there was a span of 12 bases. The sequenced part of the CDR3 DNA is TGTGCCAGTAGTATGGGTGGCGGGAATAGCAATCAGCCC. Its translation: CASSMGGGNSNQP. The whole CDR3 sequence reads CASSMGGGNSNQPQHF. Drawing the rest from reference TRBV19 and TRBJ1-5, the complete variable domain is DGGITQSPKYLFRKEGQNVTLSCEQNLNHDAMYWYRQDPGQGLRLIYYSQIVNDFQKGDIAEGYSVSREKKESFPLTVTSAQKNPTAFYLCASSMGGGNSNQPQHFGDGTRLSIL.

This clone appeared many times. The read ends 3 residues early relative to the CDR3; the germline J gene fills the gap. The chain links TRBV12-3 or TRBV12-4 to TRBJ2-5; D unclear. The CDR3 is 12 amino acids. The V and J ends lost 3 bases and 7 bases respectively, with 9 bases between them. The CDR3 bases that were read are TGTGCCAGCAGTTTTGAGTCAGGGACC. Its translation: CASSFESGT. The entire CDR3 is CASSFESGTQYF.

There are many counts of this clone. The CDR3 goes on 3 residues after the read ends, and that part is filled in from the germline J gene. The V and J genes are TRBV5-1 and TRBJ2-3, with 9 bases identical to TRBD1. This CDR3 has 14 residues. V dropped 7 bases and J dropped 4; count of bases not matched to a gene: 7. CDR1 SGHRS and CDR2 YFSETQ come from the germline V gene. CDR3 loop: CASLQGAGADTQYF. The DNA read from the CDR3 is TGCGCCAGCCTACAGGGGGCCGGGGCAGATACG. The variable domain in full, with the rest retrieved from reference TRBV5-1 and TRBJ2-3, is KAGVTQTPRYLIKTRGQQVTLSCSPISGHRSVSWYQQTPGQGLQFLFEYFSETQRNKGNFPGRFSGRQFSNSRSEMNVSTLELGDSALYLCASLQGAGADTQYFGPGTRLTVL.